The 19 T cell receptor beta chains reported below all come from one sample, sequenced in a study of cytomegalovirus exposure and HLA in healthy donors. The primer mix had 60 Vbeta and 13 Jbeta primers. Assay: immunoSEQ multiplex PCR; the TCRdb copy retains only in-frame clones and omits some. This sample has about 150,000 clones, with 70% to 85% found just once. Input material: PBMCs. Every receptor here comes from a woman aged 25 to 45 in good health and CMV-seropositive.

CDR3 sequence reads: CASSARTSVYQETQYF. The CDR3 coding sequence is TGTGCCAGCAGCGCCCGGACTAGCGTATACCAAGAGACCCAGTACTTC. This chain joins TRBV5-4 and TRBJ2-5; TRBD2 aligns across 9 bases. There are 16 residues in the CDR3. Trimming at V came to 4 bases and at J to 0 bases, leaving 7 bases not matched to a gene. From germline, CDR1 is SGHNT and CDR2 YYREEE (reference sequence).

The chain uses TRBV4-2 and TRBJ1-6; D is possibly TRBD1 (6 bases). V was shortened by 1 base and J by 5 bases, with 15 bases between the two germline ends. CDR3 length: 17 residues. Germline V lookup: CDR1 LGHNA, CDR2 YNFKEQ. CDR3 residues: CASSQGTAGTNNSPLHF. The CDR3 bases are TGTGCCAGCAGCCAAGGGACCGCCGGGACAAATAATTCACCCCTCCACTTT.

This chain connects TRBV19 to TRBJ1-3; D is ambiguous. The ends were cut back, 7 bases at V and 0 bases at J, with 16 bases in the middle. The germline V gene encodes CDR1 LNHDA and CDR2 SQIVND (reference sequence). The CDR3 runs 16 residues. The DNA for the CDR3 is TGTGCCAGTACTCCGGGTCGGCAGAACTCTGGAAACACCATATATTTT. Protein: CASTPGRQNSGNTIYF.

This clone was observed once. This chain joins TRBV6-6 and TRBJ1-3; 8 nucleotides agree with TRBD1. The ends lost 4 bases at V and 0 bases at J; junction bases unmatched: 5. Looked up from germline, CDR1 is MNHNY and CDR2 is SVGAGI (reference sequence). The CDR3 extends over 16 amino acids. CDR3 nucleotide sequence: TGTGCCAGCAGTTCCGCCGGGACAGGCTCTGGAAACACCATATATTTT. As protein: CASSSAGTGSGNTIYF.

This chain connects TRBV28 to TRBJ1-4; D is undetermined. The germline CDR1 and CDR2 sequences are MDHEN and SYDVKM. This CDR3 is built from 12 residues. Trimming shortened V by 6 bases and J by 8 bases, and 10 bases separated the two germline ends. The CDR3 loop is CASRPTREKLFF. CDR3 in DNA: TGTGCCAGCAGGCCGACTCGAGAAAAACTGTTTTTT.

The rearrangement uses TRBV19 and TRBJ1-5; TRBD1 agrees at 8 bases. The V gene's germline CDR1 is LNHDA and CDR2 SQIVND (reference sequence). Trimming at V came to 7 bases and at J to 6 bases, leaving 14 bases not matched to a gene. This CDR3 spans 16 amino acids. The CDR3 here is CASKGIRGRSGQPQHF. The CDR3 nucleotides are TGTGCCAGTAAAGGGATCAGGGGGCGCTCGGGTCAGCCCCAGCATTTT.

Only one count was recorded for this clone. The rearrangement links TRBV28 to TRBJ1-5; D call uncertain. In germline, CDR1 is MDHEN, CDR2 SYDVKM. The CDR3 totals 13 residues. Trimming shortened V by 6 bases and J by 9 bases, and 15 bases separated the two germline ends. This CDR3 reads CASRTGEGRPQHF. In DNA, the CDR3 is TGTGCCAGCAGGACCGGGGAGGGTAGGCCCCAGCATTTT.

The genes are TRBV7-2 and TRBJ1-5; D possibly corresponds to TRBD1 (6 bases). This CDR3 region has 17 residues. The V gene's germline CDR1 is SGHTA and CDR2 FQGNSA. Trimming removed 5 bases at V and 1 base at J, with 18 bases between. The CDR3 protein is CASSPTRTVGSNQPQHF. CDR3 nucleotide sequence: TGTGCCAGCAGCCCAACTCGGACAGTAGGGAGCAATCAGCCCCAGCATTTT.

The chain carries TRBV28 and TRBJ1-1, with TRBD1 matching 11 bases. CDR1 and CDR2 from the germline V gene are MDHEN and SYDVKM. Trimming took 6 bases from V and 6 from J; bases not matched to a gene: 3. CDR3 length: 13 amino acids. This CDR3 reads CASRDRGLAEAFF. The DNA for the CDR3 is TGTGCCAGCAGGGACAGGGGGCTCGCTGAAGCTTTCTTT.

The rearrangement uses TRBV10-1 and TRBJ2-5; 16 bases line up with TRBD2. The CDR3 extends over 20 amino acids. The germline CDR1 and CDR2 sequences are WNHNN and SYGVQD (reference sequence). V shed 6 bases, J shed 2 bases, and the junction held 15 bases outside the gene matches. The CDR3 nucleotides are TGCGCCAGCAGCAGCGGGACTAGCGGGAGGGCCGGAGCTCCTCAAGAGACCCAGTACTTC. This encodes CASSSGTSGRAGAPQETQYF.

The chain combines TRBV28 with TRBJ2-7; perhaps TRBD2 as D (6 bases). Germline CDR1 and CDR2: MDHEN and SYDVKM. CDR3 size: 15 residues. The germline V and J ends were trimmed by 5 bases and 5 bases, with 19 bases remaining between them. CDR3 region: CASSLPSGSPDEQYF. The CDR3 DNA sequence: TGTGCCAGCAGTCTACCGTCCGGGAGCCCCGACGAGCAGTACTTC.

V is TRBV19 and J is TRBJ2-2; D may be TRBD2 (5 bases). CDR1 is LNHDA and CDR2 is SQIVND in the germline V gene (reference sequence). CDR3 length: 13 residues. Trimming removed 6 bases from V and 8 bases from J, with 13 bases in between. CDR3 coding DNA: TGTGCCAGTAGCGACGGGGTTTCGGGGGAGCTGTTTTTT. It encodes CASSDGVSGELFF.

Comments on this clone: Other nucleotide sequences in the sample specify the same CDR3. The rearrangement links TRBV5-1 to TRBJ1-2; the D gene is possibly TRBD1 (6 bases). The CDR3 is 12 residues long. Deletions cut 0 bases from V and 7 bases from J, with 7 bases between. The V gene's germline CDR1 is SGHRS and CDR2 YFSETQ. Here the CDR3 reads CASSLEGGGYTF. The CDR3 DNA reads as TGCGCCAGCAGCTTGGAAGGGGGTGGCTACACCTTC.

V gene TRBV7-8 combines with J gene TRBJ2-7; D is ambiguous. CDR1 is SGHVS, CDR2 FQNEAQ, per germline. V was clipped by 4 bases and J by 5 bases, with 12 bases between them. The CDR3 loop spans 13 amino acids. CDR3 sequence: CASSSSNEHEQYF. DNA of the CDR3: TGTGCCAGCAGCTCAAGTAATGAGCACGAGCAGTACTTC.

Note on this clone: Other nucleotide sequences in the sample specify the same CDR3. The chain combines TRBV7-2 with TRBJ2-2; D may be TRBD2 (7 bases). V lost 5 bases and J 3 bases, leaving 10 bases between the germline ends. The CDR3 extends over 14 amino acids. Germline lookup yields CDR1 SGHTA and CDR2 FQGNSA. The CDR3 loop is CASSRGGDTGELFF. The CDR3 bases are TGTGCCAGCAGCAGGGGGGGGGACACCGGGGAGCTGTTTTTT.

The V and J genes are TRBV5-1 and TRBJ2-7; 8 nucleotides line up with TRBD1. CDR3 size: 15 residues. Germline V gene data show CDR1 as SGHRS and CDR2 as YFSETQ. V lost 5 bases to trimming and J lost 1 base; unmatched junction nucleotides: 8. This chain's CDR3 is CASSPDRGTSYEQYF. The CDR3 DNA reads TGCGCCAGCAGTCCCGACAGGGGTACGTCCTACGAGCAGTACTTC.

V gene TRBV30 combines with J gene TRBJ2-7; possible D gene TRBD2, 7 bases. The CDR3 runs 13 residues. Germline V gene lookup returns CDR1 GTSNPN and CDR2 SVGIG (reference sequence). V was shortened by 3 bases and J by 4 bases, with 13 bases between the two germline ends. The CDR3: CAWRGASGYEQYF. In DNA form, the CDR3 reads TGTGCCTGGAGGGGGGCTAGCGGTTACGAGCAGTACTTC.

The chain joins TRBV7-3 to TRBJ1-2, with D uncertain. The CDR3 spans 14 residues. CDR1 and CDR2 from the germline V gene are SGHTA and FQGTGA. Between the trimmed V and J ends, which lost 4 bases and 8 bases, there was a span of 17 bases. The DNA of the CDR3 is TGTGCCAGCAGCTCAACGGGGATTTCGGGGGGCTACACCTTC. As protein: CASSSTGISGGYTF.

This chain uses TRBV5-6 with TRBJ1-1; no clear D gene. Trimming took off 4 bases at V and 3 bases at J, with 13 bases between the two ends. The CDR3 is 14 amino acids. Looked up from germline, CDR1 is SGHDT and CDR2 is YYEEEE. The CDR3 loop reads CASSLPSLYTEAFF. In DNA form, the CDR3 reads TGTGCCAGCAGCCTTCCCTCCCTTTACACTGAAGCTTTCTTT.